The rows below give T cell receptor beta chains drawn from one sample of a study of T cell changes during pregnancy in multiple sclerosis. Repertoires were generated with immunoSEQ multiplex PCR, while TCRdb's copy carries only in-frame clones and drops some. The sample consists of more than 35,000 clones, about 90% of them appearing once. This material consisted of CD4+ T cells from peripheral blood mononuclear cells, taken before pregnancy. The receptors derive from a female donor with multiple sclerosis, enrolled in a pregnancy study. The CDR3 runs from the conserved cysteine through the conserved F or W. Each record gives: D gene, clone size, J gene, V gene, CDR3 protein, CDR3 DNA. The D gene is left open where the match is weak. Only part of the rows carry a size: once, few, many, or a class if the clone is expanded.

d_call: TRBD1; clone_size: -; j_call: TRBJ1-1; v_call: TRBV25-1; cdr3_aa: CAGTRGRNTEAFF; cdr3_nt: TGTGCCGGAACTAGGGGGCGGAACACTGAAGCTTTCTTT
d_call: -; clone_size: once; j_call: TRBJ2-5; v_call: TRBV18; cdr3_aa: CASSPLGGQMEETQYF; cdr3_nt: TGTGCCAGCTCACCGCTGGGGGGTCAAATGGAAGAGACCCAGTACTTC
d_call: TRBD2; clone_size: -; j_call: TRBJ2-1; v_call: TRBV7-2; cdr3_aa: CASSLEGSGALRNEQFF; cdr3_nt: TGTGCCAGCAGCTTAGAGGGTAGCGGGGCGCTCCGCAATGAGCAGTTCTTC
d_call: -; clone_size: -; j_call: TRBJ1-2; v_call: TRBV27; cdr3_aa: CASRYGAGTRSYTF; cdr3_nt: TGTGCCAGCCGTTACGGGGCAGGGACACGAAGCTACACCTTC
d_call: TRBD1; clone_size: -; j_call: TRBJ1-5; v_call: TRBV7-2; cdr3_aa: CASSLANRGRNPQHF; cdr3_nt: TGTGCCAGCAGCTTAGCGAACAGGGGAAGGAATCCCCAGCATTTT
d_call: -; clone_size: -; j_call: TRBJ1-1; v_call: TRBV11-2; cdr3_aa: CASSSDGVGTEAFF; cdr3_nt: TGTGCCAGCAGCTCCGACGGGGTGGGCACTGAAGCTTTCTTT
d_call: TRBD1; clone_size: -; j_call: TRBJ2-2; v_call: TRBV7-2; cdr3_aa: CASSPGRQGYTGELFF; cdr3_nt: TGTGCCAGCAGCCCAGGGAGACAGGGGTACACCGGGGAGCTGTTTTTT
d_call: -; clone_size: -; j_call: TRBJ1-1; v_call: TRBV19; cdr3_aa: CASQQGMNTEAFF; cdr3_nt: TGTGCCAGCCAACAGGGTATGAACACTGAAGCTTTCTTT
d_call: -; clone_size: -; j_call: TRBJ1-1; v_call: TRBV19; cdr3_aa: CASTPGGYGTEAFF; cdr3_nt: TGTGCCAGTACCCCGGGGGGTTATGGCACTGAAGCTTTCTTT
d_call: TRBD1; clone_size: -; j_call: TRBJ1-6; v_call: TRBV27; cdr3_aa: CASSTALFDRDNSPLHF; cdr3_nt: TGTGCCAGCAGTACTGCCCTCTTCGACAGGGATAATTCACCCCTCCACTTT
d_call: TRBD2; clone_size: -; j_call: TRBJ2-4; v_call: TRBV5-1; cdr3_aa: CASSLARGGPIGKNIQYF; cdr3_nt: TGCGCCAGCAGCTTGGCCCGGGGGGGACCGATAGGCAAAAACATTCAGTACTTC
d_call: -; clone_size: -; j_call: TRBJ2-7; v_call: TRBV5-1; cdr3_aa: CASSLGQLSRWREQYF; cdr3_nt: TGCGCCAGCAGCCTCGGACAGCTATCCCGATGGAGGGAGCAGTACTTC
d_call: -; clone_size: -; j_call: TRBJ1-1; v_call: TRBV27; cdr3_aa: CASSLMAGAALWTEAFF; cdr3_nt: TGTGCCAGCAGTTTAATGGCAGGGGCGGCCCTTTGGACTGAAGCTTTCTTT
d_call: -; clone_size: -; j_call: TRBJ2-7; v_call: TRBV28; cdr3_aa: CASSLPARQEQYF; cdr3_nt: TGTGCCAGCAGTTTACCGGCTCGACAAGAGCAGTACTTC
d_call: TRBD1; clone_size: -; j_call: TRBJ2-5; v_call: TRBV10-3; cdr3_aa: CAISTSTHRGAQETQYF; cdr3_nt: TGTGCCATCAGTACCTCTACCCACAGGGGTGCTCAAGAGACCCAGTACTTC
d_call: -; clone_size: -; j_call: TRBJ1-1; v_call: TRBV19; cdr3_aa: CASSIADSGNTEAFF; cdr3_nt: TGTGCCAGTAGTATAGCGGACAGTGGGAACACTGAAGCTTTCTTT
d_call: -; clone_size: -; j_call: TRBJ2-1; v_call: TRBV9; cdr3_aa: CASSSRGAYIPYNEQFF; cdr3_nt: TGTGCCAGCAGCTCTCGGGGGGCCTATATTCCCTACAATGAGCAGTTCTTC
d_call: -; clone_size: -; j_call: TRBJ2-5; v_call: TRBV5-4; cdr3_aa: CASSSGTPTSFATQYF; cdr3_nt: TGTGCCAGCAGCTCGGGGACCCCCACTAGCTTCGCGACCCAGTACTTC
d_call: TRBD1; clone_size: -; j_call: TRBJ1-5; v_call: TRBV5-4; cdr3_aa: CASSLDGTGNQPQHF; cdr3_nt: TGTGCCAGCAGCTTGGACGGGACAGGTAATCAGCCCCAGCATTTT
d_call: -; clone_size: -; j_call: TRBJ2-2; v_call: TRBV19; cdr3_aa: CASSRRGGELFF; cdr3_nt: TGTGCCAGTAGTAGGCGGGGCGGGGAGCTGTTTTTT
d_call: TRBD1; clone_size: few; j_call: TRBJ1-4; v_call: TRBV29-1; cdr3_aa: CSVATGATNEKLFF; cdr3_nt: TGCAGCGTAGCAACAGGGGCAACTAATGAAAAACTGTTTTTT
d_call: TRBD1; clone_size: -; j_call: TRBJ1-1; v_call: TRBV4-2; cdr3_aa: CASSRVKTGGISSAEAFF; cdr3_nt: TGTGCCAGCAGCCGGGTCAAGACAGGGGGAATTTCTTCTGCTGAAGCTTTCTTT
d_call: -; clone_size: -; j_call: TRBJ1-2; v_call: TRBV9; cdr3_aa: CASSVGTEYGYTF; cdr3_nt: TGTGCCAGCAGCGTAGGCACGGAGTATGGCTACACCTTC
d_call: TRBD2; clone_size: -; j_call: TRBJ2-2; v_call: TRBV2; cdr3_aa: CASSGLAGAQGTGELFF; cdr3_nt: TGTGCCAGCAGTGGACTAGCGGGGGCCCAAGGCACCGGGGAGCTGTTTTTT
d_call: TRBD1; clone_size: once; j_call: TRBJ1-2; v_call: TRBV28; cdr3_aa: CASSFRRGHTGYTF; cdr3_nt: TGTGCCAGCAGTTTTCGTAGGGGGCATACGGGCTACACCTTC
d_call: TRBD2; clone_size: -; j_call: TRBJ2-2; v_call: TRBV5-5; cdr3_aa: CASSLAGGAGELFF; cdr3_nt: TGTGCCAGCAGCTTGGCCGGGGGGGCCGGGGAGCTGTTTTTT
d_call: -; clone_size: -; j_call: TRBJ2-7; v_call: TRBV7-9; cdr3_aa: CASSSYGYEQYF; cdr3_nt: TGTGCCAGCAGCAGTTACGGTTACGAGCAGTACTTC
d_call: TRBD2; clone_size: -; j_call: TRBJ2-3; v_call: TRBV11-1; cdr3_aa: CASSNRLAGASTDTQYF; cdr3_nt: TGTGCCAGCAGCAATCGACTAGCGGGGGCTAGCACAGATACGCAGTATTTT
d_call: TRBD1; clone_size: -; j_call: TRBJ2-7; v_call: TRBV28; cdr3_aa: CASSSATGTSYEQYF; cdr3_nt: TGTGCCAGCAGTTCAGCGACAGGGACGTCCTACGAGCAGTACTTC
d_call: -; clone_size: -; j_call: TRBJ1-2; v_call: TRBV6-6; cdr3_aa: CASSYSSRSEVYGYTF; cdr3_nt: TGTGCCAGCAGTTACTCGAGTCGCAGCGAGGTCTATGGCTACACCTTC
d_call: -; clone_size: once; j_call: TRBJ2-5; v_call: TRBV2; cdr3_aa: CASSPLAYQYF; cdr3_nt: TGTGCCAGCAGTCCCTTAGCCTACCAGTACTTC
d_call: -; clone_size: -; j_call: TRBJ2-5; v_call: TRBV9; cdr3_aa: CASSVGAGATQETQYF; cdr3_nt: TGTGCCAGCAGCGTCGGGGCGGGGGCGACACAAGAGACCCAGTACTTC
d_call: -; clone_size: -; j_call: TRBJ1-1; v_call: TRBV7-8; cdr3_aa: CASSLAMGAGTEAFF; cdr3_nt: TGTGCCAGCAGCTTAGCAATGGGGGCAGGCACTGAAGCTTTCTTT
d_call: -; clone_size: few; j_call: TRBJ1-2; v_call: TRBV5-4; cdr3_aa: CASRTTGNYYGYTF; cdr3_nt: TGTGCCAGCAGGACGACAGGAAACTACTATGGCTACACCTTC
d_call: TRBD2; clone_size: -; j_call: TRBJ2-3; v_call: TRBV6-6; cdr3_aa: CASSYSSGGASDTQYF; cdr3_nt: TGTGCCAGCAGTTACTCAAGCGGGGGGGCGAGCGATACGCAGTATTTT
d_call: -; clone_size: -; j_call: TRBJ2-3; v_call: TRBV5-4; cdr3_aa: CASSSPSPGLDTQYF; cdr3_nt: TGTGCCAGCAGCTCCCCCTCTCCCGGACTGGATACGCAGTATTTT
d_call: TRBD1; clone_size: -; j_call: TRBJ1-1; v_call: TRBV5-8; cdr3_aa: CASSSLRTGGTEAFF; cdr3_nt: TGTGCCAGCAGCTCCCTCCGGACAGGGGGTACTGAAGCTTTCTTT
d_call: TRBD1; clone_size: -; j_call: TRBJ1-1; v_call: TRBV6-1; cdr3_aa: CASSEYGQVNTEAFF; cdr3_nt: TGTGCCAGCAGTGAATACGGACAGGTGAACACTGAAGCTTTCTTT
d_call: -; clone_size: -; j_call: TRBJ2-3; v_call: TRBV9; cdr3_aa: CASSVSGGTDTQYF; cdr3_nt: TGTGCCAGCAGCGTTTCGGGGGGCACAGATACGCAGTATTTT
d_call: -; clone_size: -; j_call: TRBJ1-1; v_call: TRBV5-6; cdr3_aa: CASAPGFSRTEAFF; cdr3_nt: TGTGCCAGCGCCCCAGGGTTTAGTAGGACTGAAGCTTTCTTT
d_call: -; clone_size: once; j_call: TRBJ2-1; v_call: TRBV5-4; cdr3_aa: CASSLRGNNEQFF; cdr3_nt: TGTGCCAGCAGCTTAAGAGGGAACAATGAGCAGTTCTTC
d_call: -; clone_size: -; j_call: TRBJ2-5; v_call: TRBV5-1; cdr3_aa: CASSLVGQNVETQYF; cdr3_nt: TGCGCCAGCAGCTTGGTTGGGCAAAACGTAGAGACCCAGTACTTC
d_call: TRBD1; clone_size: -; j_call: TRBJ1-6; v_call: TRBV5-4; cdr3_aa: CASSKGQGEHSPLHF; cdr3_nt: TGTGCCAGCAGCAAGGGCCAGGGGGAGCATTCACCCCTCCACTTT
d_call: -; clone_size: -; j_call: TRBJ1-4; v_call: TRBV5-1; cdr3_aa: CASSPNSRTEKLFF; cdr3_nt: TGCGCCAGCAGCCCCAATAGTAGAACCGAAAAACTGTTTTTT
d_call: -; clone_size: -; j_call: TRBJ2-7; v_call: TRBV28; cdr3_aa: CATCRPTTYEQYF; cdr3_nt: TGTGCCACCTGCAGGCCGACAACCTACGAGCAGTACTTC
d_call: -; clone_size: -; j_call: TRBJ2-5; v_call: TRBV5-1; cdr3_aa: CASRYRAIQETQYF; cdr3_nt: TGCGCCAGCAGGTACAGGGCGATCCAAGAGACCCAGTACTTC
d_call: TRBD2; clone_size: -; j_call: TRBJ2-1; v_call: TRBV6-5; cdr3_aa: CASSSGLAGNSEQFF; cdr3_nt: TGTGCCAGCAGTTCCGGACTAGCGGGGAATAGTGAGCAGTTCTTC
d_call: -; clone_size: -; j_call: TRBJ2-7; v_call: TRBV29-1; cdr3_aa: CSARGYSYEQYF; cdr3_nt: TGCAGCGCTAGGGGGTACTCCTACGAGCAGTACTTC